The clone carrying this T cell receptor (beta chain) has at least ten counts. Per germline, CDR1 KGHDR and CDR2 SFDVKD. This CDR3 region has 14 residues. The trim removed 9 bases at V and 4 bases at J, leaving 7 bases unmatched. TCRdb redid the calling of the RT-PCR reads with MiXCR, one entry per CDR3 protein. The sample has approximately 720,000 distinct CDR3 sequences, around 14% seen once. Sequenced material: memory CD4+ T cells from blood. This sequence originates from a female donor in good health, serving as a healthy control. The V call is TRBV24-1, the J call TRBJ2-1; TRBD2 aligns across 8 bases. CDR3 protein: CATQRGTLYNEQFF. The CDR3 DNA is TGTGCCACCCAGCGGGGGACGTTATACAATGAGCAGTTCTTC.